This paragraph reports one TCR beta chain. Its antigen is unknown. Base qualities are not at hand, and no much larger clone is one base apart. The sample's time point, from its label and the paper: cells obtained before transplantation from donor or recipient. CD3+CD4+ and CD3+CD8+ populations were FACS-sorted from unstimulated pre-transplant donor and recipient cells taken from spleen or lymph nodes. This specimen comes from a study of graft-versus-host responses after intestinal transplantation (dated by TCRdb to about 2021). Some background on the complete study: Recipients received multivisceral, liver-intestinal, or isolated intestinal transplants. A peak of at least 4% donor T cells among recipient peripheral blood mononuclear cells was the definition used for donor T cell macrochimerism. Rather than going through the commercial service, samples from three later patients were sequenced in-house on an Illumina MiSeq and processed with MiXCR. To identify alloreactive clones, pre-transplant mixed lymphocyte reaction products were sequenced and then compared with unstimulated pre-transplant donor and recipient T cells. Every recipient was given anti-thymocyte globulin induction, then maintenance tacrolimus and steroids for around three years. Bulk TCR-beta CDR3 sequencing was used to track graft-versus-host and host-versus-graft alloreactive T cell clones in the graft, circulation and bone marrow after intestinal transplantation. The cohort enrolled some 24 intestinal transplant recipients, one of whom was a retransplant, and a few patients without pretransplant specimens were excluded.

Per the germline V gene, SGHRS is the CDR1 and YFSETQ is the CDR2. The trim is 0 bases for V and 2 bases for J, with a gap of 11 bases between the germline ends. Spanning cysteine to phenylalanine, the CDR3 consists of 16 amino acids. CDR3 DNA only is kept here, 48 bases in frame from base 1. The receptor library was made with the immunoSEQ multiplex PCR assay. For most patients, genomic DNA was isolated with the Qiagen DNeasy Blood and Tissue Kit and shipped frozen to Adaptive Biotechnologies for TCR sequencing. For most patients, high-throughput TCR-beta CDR3 sequencing of genomic DNA was performed by Adaptive Biotechnologies. On the authors' methods: Adaptive's ImmunoSEQ software supplied the TCR sequencing data for 15 to 20 patients, while MiXCR and VDJtools were used to process a few other patients. To correct CD4 versus CD8 sorting errors, any sequence found in both subsets at a frequency ratio below 5:1 was removed. CDR3 nucleotide sequences shared by donor and recipient were removed because the origin of these sequences could not be assigned. Alloreactive clones required at least 2-fold expansion over unstimulated cells and minimum CFSE-low frequency of 0.002% (template counts) or 0.001% (read counts). Clones detected in sequenced pre-transplant spleen, lymph node, or MLR CFSE-low populations of the donor or recipient were defined as mappable. The cumulative frequency of alloreactive clones was calculated as a percentage of all sequences, weighted by copy number. TCRdb provides this immuneACCESS table in a form limited to in-frame rearrangements. Some clones are lacking; in checked studies, under half of them reflect an unresolved V gene, and why the rest are absent is not known. V and J calls and clone size are given by that table; D and trimming were obtained from the DNA. The sample contains tens of thousands of clones, about 94% of them found a single time. Together, the top ten hold roughly 0.4% of the sample.

Overall study results and their limits: Early after transplant, declines in HvG clones were associated with peak levels of circulating GvH clones. The relatively low number and heterogeneity of intestinal transplant patients limited the conclusions. GvH clones were detected in recipient bone marrow, and some appeared earlier in ileal mucosa or blood, consistent with an intestinal mucosal origin. In patients with donor T cell macrochimerism, the allografts had high GvH to HvG T cell clonal ratios.

Source: unstimulated CD4+ T cells sorted from spleen or lymph node cells, taken before transplant. The sequence joins TRBV5-1 to TRBJ2-2; a weak D assignment points to TRBD1 (5 bases agree). This sequence originates from a human donor who was the organ donor for an intestinal transplant. The nucleotide sequence is TGCGCCAGCAGCTTGGGGGCAGGGTTTAACACCGGGGAGCTGTTTTTT. This sequence encodes CASSLGAGFNTGELFF.